The next 4 T cell receptor beta chains were all read from a single sample in a study of blood T cell repertoires in COVID-19. Measured with immunoSEQ multiplex PCR; TCRdb has only the in-frame clones, and not every one. The sample consists of some 380,000 clones, more than 65% of them appearing once. Sequenced input: peripheral blood. These receptors originate from a human donor with acute or convalescent COVID-19. The donor label of this sample is uncertain.

This sequence joins TRBV5-1 and TRBJ1-4; D gene ambiguous. This CDR3 comprises 15 residues. The V gene's germline CDR1 is SGHRS and CDR2 YFSETQ. Between the trimmed V and J ends, which lost 2 bases and 0 bases, there was a span of 8 bases. The CDR3 DNA sequence: TGCGCCAGCAGCTTATATGGAGCAACTAATGAAAAACTGTTTTTT. Amino acid sequence: CASSLYGATNEKLFF.

The gene calls are TRBV28 and TRBJ1-2; D gene unclear. V was cut by 6 bases and J by 3 bases, with 11 bases left in between. The CDR3 is made up of 13 amino acids. Germline loops: CDR1 MDHEN, CDR2 SYDVKM. CDR3 loop: CASRREIDYGYTF. The DNA of the CDR3 is TGTGCCAGCAGGAGAGAAATTGACTATGGCTACACCTTC.

The rearrangement links TRBV28 to TRBJ1-4; maybe TRBD1 (5 bases). Germline V gives CDR1 MDHEN, CDR2 SYDVKM. This CDR3 region has 15 residues. The V end lost 3 bases, the J end lost 8 bases, and 16 bases lay between the germline ends. CDR3 protein: CASSFTGGRGEKLFF. In nucleotides, the CDR3 is TGTGCCAGCAGTTTTACGGGGGGACGAGGGGAAAAACTGTTTTTT.

The chain couples TRBV5-6 to TRBJ2-3, with no clear D. Germline V gene lookup returns CDR1 SGHDT and CDR2 YYEEEE. This CDR3 is built from 13 residues. The V gene lost 4 bases and the J gene lost 4 bases, with 10 bases spanning the gap. CDR3 region: CASSRRRADTQYF. The CDR3 DNA follows: TGTGCCAGCAGCCGCCGCCGAGCAGATACGCAGTATTTT.